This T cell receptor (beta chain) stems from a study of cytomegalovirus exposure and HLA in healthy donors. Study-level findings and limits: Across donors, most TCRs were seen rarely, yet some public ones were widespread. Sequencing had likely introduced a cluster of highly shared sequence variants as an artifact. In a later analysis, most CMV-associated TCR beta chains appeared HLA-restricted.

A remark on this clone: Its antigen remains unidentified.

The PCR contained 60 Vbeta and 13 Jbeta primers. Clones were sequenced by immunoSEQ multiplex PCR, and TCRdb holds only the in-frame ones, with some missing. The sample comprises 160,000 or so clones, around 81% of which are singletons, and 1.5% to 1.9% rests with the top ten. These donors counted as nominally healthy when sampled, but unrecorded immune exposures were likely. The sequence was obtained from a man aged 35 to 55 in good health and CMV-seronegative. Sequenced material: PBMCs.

In nucleotides, the CDR3 is TGTGCCAGCAGTTTATTTTGGACTAGCGGGGGAGATACGCAGTATTTT. Translated, it gives CASSLFWTSGGDTQYF. The genes are TRBV28 and TRBJ2-3, with TRBD2 matching over 13 bases. Germline CDR1 reads MDHEN; CDR2 reads SYDVKM. Losses at the gene ends were 1 base for V and 5 bases for J; bases not matched to a gene: 3. CDR3 length: 16 residues.